The T cell receptor (beta chain) described here comes from a study of blood T cell repertoires in COVID-19. Study background: COVID-19 samples, acute and convalescent, were from the United States, Italy and Spain. The analysed material was cDNA or gDNA that came from T cells, B-cell-depleted T cells, or PBMCs.

CDR3 size: 12 residues. V shed 6 bases and J shed 14 bases, with 17 bases lying between them. In the authors' workflow: Reference gene primer amplification gave estimated nucleated cell counts. Data came from immunoSEQ multiplex PCR; TCRdb stores just in-frame clones and leaves some out. That table is the source of V, J and clone size, and D and trimming were worked out from the DNA. The sample holds a few hundred thousand clones; nearly 90% are singletons and the top ten take roughly 3.1%. The chain recombines TRBV12-3 or TRBV12-4 with TRBJ2-4, with D possibly TRBD2 on 6 matching bases. The sequenced sample consisted of peripheral blood. The clonotype was recovered from a man aged 18 to 30 with active or convalescent COVID-19. As DNA, the CDR3 is TGTGCCAGCAGCCGGGACTCCCGTACAAAGTACTTC. This codes for CASSRDSRTKYF.